Shown below are 3 T cell receptor beta chains from a single sample sequenced in a study of neurological immune-mediated disorders. MiXCR was run by TCRdb on the 5' RACE reads, yielding one entry per CDR3 protein. The profile shows around 42,000 distinct CDR3 sequences, approximately 12% of them singletons. Time point specified: longitudinal time-point 3. Sequencing was done on a sample of PBMCs. The receptors were sampled from a man aged 30-40 years in good health.

This clonotype has a count of ten or more. This sequence joins TRBV20-1 and TRBJ1-5; 9 bases fit TRBD1. CDR1 is DFQATT and CDR2 is SNEGSKA in the germline V gene (reference sequence). The CDR3 consists of 15 residues. J gave up 6 bases and V 3 bases, and 9 bases lay outside the gene matches. The CDR3 loop reads CSARTGGAGFQPQHF. The DNA for the CDR3 is TGCAGTGCTAGGACAGGGGGAGCCGGGTTTCAGCCCCAGCATTTT.

Ten or more counts support this clonotype. The chain uses TRBV7-2 and TRBJ2-5; D is undetermined. With 6 bases removed from V and 9 bases from J, the gap between germline ends came to 14 bases. CDR3 length: 12 amino acids. Germline CDR1 reads SGHTA; CDR2 reads FQGNSA. CDR3 in amino acids: CASSLFTSSQYF. In DNA, the CDR3 is TGTGCCAGCAGTCTCTTCACCTCTTCCCAGTACTTC.

The V and J genes are TRBV7-2 and TRBJ2-1; D tentatively fits TRBD1 or TRBD2 (5 bases each). The germline gives CDR1 SGHTA, CDR2 FQGNSA. The CDR3 is made up of 13 amino acids. The germline V and J ends were trimmed by 3 bases and 8 bases, with 11 bases remaining between them. CDR3 nucleotides: TGTGCCAGCAGCTTCGGGACGCCCTATGAGCAGTTCTTC. The encoded protein is CASSFGTPYEQFF.